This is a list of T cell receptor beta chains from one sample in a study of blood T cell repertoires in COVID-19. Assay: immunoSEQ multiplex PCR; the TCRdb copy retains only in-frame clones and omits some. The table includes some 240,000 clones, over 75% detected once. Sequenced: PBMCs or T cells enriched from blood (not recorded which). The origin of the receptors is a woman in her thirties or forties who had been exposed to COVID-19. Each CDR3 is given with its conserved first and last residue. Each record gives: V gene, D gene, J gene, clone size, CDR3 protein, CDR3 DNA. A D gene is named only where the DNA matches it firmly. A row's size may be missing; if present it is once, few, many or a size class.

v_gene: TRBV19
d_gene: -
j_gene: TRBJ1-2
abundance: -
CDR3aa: CASSKETGGRSYGYTF
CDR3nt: TGTGCCAGTAGTAAGGAGACAGGTGGGAGAAGTTATGGCTACACCTTC

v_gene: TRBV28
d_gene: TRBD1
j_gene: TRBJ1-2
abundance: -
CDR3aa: CASSLPRTGGLSGYTF
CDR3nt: TGTGCCAGCAGTTTACCGCGGACAGGGGGGTTGAGCGGCTACACCTTC

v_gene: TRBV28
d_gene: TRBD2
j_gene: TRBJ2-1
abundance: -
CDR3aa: CASSLRGLAGGTYNEQFF
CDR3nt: TGTGCCAGCAGTTTAAGAGGACTAGCGGGGGGGACCTACAATGAGCAGTTCTTC

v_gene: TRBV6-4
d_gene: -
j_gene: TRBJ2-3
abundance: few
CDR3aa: CASSGQAEDTQYF
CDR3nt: TGTGCCAGCAGTGGACAGGCGGAAGATACGCAGTATTTT

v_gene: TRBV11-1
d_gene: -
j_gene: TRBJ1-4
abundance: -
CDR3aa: CASSLRDEKLFF
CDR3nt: TGTGCCAGCAGCTTACGGGATGAAAAACTGTTTTTT

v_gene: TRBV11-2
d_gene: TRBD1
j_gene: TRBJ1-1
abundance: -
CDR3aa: CASNRPGGSAEAFF
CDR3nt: TGTGCCAGCAACCGACCAGGGGGGTCGGCTGAAGCTTTCTTT

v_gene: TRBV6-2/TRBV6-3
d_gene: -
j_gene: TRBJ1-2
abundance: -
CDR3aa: CASSLTFRSETNYGYTF
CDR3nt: TGTGCCAGCAGTCTCACATTCAGATCGGAGACTAACTATGGCTACACCTTC

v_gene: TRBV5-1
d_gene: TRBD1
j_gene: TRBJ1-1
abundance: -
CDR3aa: CASSGDRLNTEAFF
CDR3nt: TGTGCCAGCAGCGGGGACAGATTGAACACTGAAGCTTTCTTT

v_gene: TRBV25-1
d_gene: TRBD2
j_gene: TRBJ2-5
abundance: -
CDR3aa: CASSEYVAGNVETQYF
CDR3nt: TGTGCCAGCAGTGAATATGTAGCGGGTAACGTTGAGACCCAGTACTTC

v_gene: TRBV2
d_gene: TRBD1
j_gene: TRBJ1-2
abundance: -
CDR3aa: CASRGQGIGYGYTF
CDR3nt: TGTGCCAGCAGGGGACAGGGGATTGGCTATGGCTACACCTTC

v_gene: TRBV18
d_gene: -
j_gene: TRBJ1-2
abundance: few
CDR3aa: CASSPDSNYGYTF
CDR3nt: TGTGCCAGCTCACCCGACAGTAACTATGGCTACACCTTC

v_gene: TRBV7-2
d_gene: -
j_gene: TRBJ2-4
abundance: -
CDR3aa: CASSLGTTKSGIQYF
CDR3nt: TGTGCCAGCAGCTTGGGGACAACCAAATCTGGCATTCAGTACTTC

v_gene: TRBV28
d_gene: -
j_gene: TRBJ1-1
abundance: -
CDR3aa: CASSKTGGNTEAFF
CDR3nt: TGTGCCAGCAGTAAGACCGGAGGTAACACTGAAGCTTTCTTT

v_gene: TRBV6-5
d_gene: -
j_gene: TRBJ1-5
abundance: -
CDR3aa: CASSYVQGRNQPQHF
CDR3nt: TGTGCCAGCAGTTACGTACAGGGTCGGAATCAGCCCCAGCATTTT

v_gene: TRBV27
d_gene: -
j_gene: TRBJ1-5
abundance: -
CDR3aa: CASSLDSSDQPQHF
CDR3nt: TGTGCCAGCAGTTTAGATTCTAGCGATCAGCCCCAGCATTTT

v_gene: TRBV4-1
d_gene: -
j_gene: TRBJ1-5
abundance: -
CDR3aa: CASSQERDLRNQPQHF
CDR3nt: TGCGCCAGCAGCCAAGAGCGGGATTTAAGGAATCAGCCCCAGCATTTT

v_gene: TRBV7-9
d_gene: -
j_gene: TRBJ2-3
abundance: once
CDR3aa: CASSFPGSRTDTQYF
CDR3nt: TGTGCCAGCAGCTTTCCAGGTTCACGCACAGATACGCAGTATTTT

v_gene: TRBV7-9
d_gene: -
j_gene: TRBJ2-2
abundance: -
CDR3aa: CASSSVVTGELFF
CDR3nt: TGTGCCAGCAGCTCGGTGGTCACCGGGGAGCTGTTTTTT

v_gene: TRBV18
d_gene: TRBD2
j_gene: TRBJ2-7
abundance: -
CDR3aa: CASSPPGLAGGDEQYF
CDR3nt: TGTGCCAGCTCACCACCCGGACTAGCGGGGGGCGACGAGCAGTACTTC

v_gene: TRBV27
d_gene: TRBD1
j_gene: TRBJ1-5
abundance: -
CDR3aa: CASSFPKGQGPMKPQHF
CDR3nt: TGTGCCAGCAGTTTCCCTAAGGGACAGGGGCCTATGAAGCCCCAGCATTTT

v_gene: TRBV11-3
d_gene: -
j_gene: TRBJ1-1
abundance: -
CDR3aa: CASRYTGMNTEAFF
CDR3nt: TGTGCCAGCAGATATACAGGGATGAACACTGAAGCTTTCTTT

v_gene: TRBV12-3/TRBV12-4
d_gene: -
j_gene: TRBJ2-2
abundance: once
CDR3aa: CASSLAGPGELFF
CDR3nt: TGTGCCAGCAGTTTAGCGGGGCCCGGGGAGCTGTTTTTT

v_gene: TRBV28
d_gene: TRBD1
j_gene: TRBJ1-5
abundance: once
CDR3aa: CASSRNRGPNQPQHF
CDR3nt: TGTGCCAGCAGTCGTAACAGGGGACCCAATCAGCCCCAGCATTTT

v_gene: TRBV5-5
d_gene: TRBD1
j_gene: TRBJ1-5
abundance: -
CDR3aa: CASSSRGQPLNQPQHF
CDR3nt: TGTGCCAGCAGCTCTAGGGGACAGCCGCTCAATCAGCCCCAGCATTTT

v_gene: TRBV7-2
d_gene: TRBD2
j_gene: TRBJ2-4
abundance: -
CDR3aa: CASSLGTSGGPRNIQYF
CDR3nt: TGTGCCAGCAGCTTAGGGACTAGCGGGGGCCCCAGGAACATTCAGTACTTC

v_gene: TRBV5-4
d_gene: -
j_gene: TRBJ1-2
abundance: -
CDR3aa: CASRGGPDLVGGYTF
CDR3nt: TGTGCCAGCAGGGGGGGTCCGGACCTAGTGGGTGGCTACACCTTC

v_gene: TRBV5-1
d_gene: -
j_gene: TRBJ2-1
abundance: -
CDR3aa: CASSPNLEGTRGNEQFF
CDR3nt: TGTGCCAGCAGCCCGAATTTGGAGGGAACACGGGGCAATGAGCAGTTCTTC

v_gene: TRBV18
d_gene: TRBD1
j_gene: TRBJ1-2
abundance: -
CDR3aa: CASSPGQIVNYGYTF
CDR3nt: TGTGCCAGCTCACCGGGACAGATAGTCAACTATGGCTACACCTTC

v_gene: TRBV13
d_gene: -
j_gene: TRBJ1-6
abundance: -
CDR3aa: CASRPTGSPLHF
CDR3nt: TGTGCCAGCCGACCGACTGGATCACCCCTCCACTTT

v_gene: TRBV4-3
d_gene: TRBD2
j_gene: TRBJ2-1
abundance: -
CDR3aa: CASSQDRGLAGGPGWNEQFF
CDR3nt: TGCGCCAGCAGCCAAGATAGGGGACTAGCGGGAGGGCCAGGGTGGAATGAGCAGTTCTTC

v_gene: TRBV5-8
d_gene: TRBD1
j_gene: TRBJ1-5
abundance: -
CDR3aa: CASSSGQGRNQPQHF
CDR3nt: TGTGCCAGCAGTTCCGGACAGGGCCGCAATCAGCCCCAGCATTTT

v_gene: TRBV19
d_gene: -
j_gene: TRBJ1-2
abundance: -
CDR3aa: CASSTTDRSYGYTF
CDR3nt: TGTGCCAGTAGTACTACCGACAGATCCTATGGCTACACCTTC

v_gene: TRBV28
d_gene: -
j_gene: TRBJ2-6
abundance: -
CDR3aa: CASSLLGRGANVLTF
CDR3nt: TGTGCCAGCAGTCTTCTGGGGCGGGGGGCCAACGTCCTGACTTTC

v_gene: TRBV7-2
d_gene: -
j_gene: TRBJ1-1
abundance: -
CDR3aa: CASSLIGHQNTEAFF
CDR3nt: TGTGCCAGCAGCCTAATCGGACACCAGAACACTGAAGCTTTCTTT